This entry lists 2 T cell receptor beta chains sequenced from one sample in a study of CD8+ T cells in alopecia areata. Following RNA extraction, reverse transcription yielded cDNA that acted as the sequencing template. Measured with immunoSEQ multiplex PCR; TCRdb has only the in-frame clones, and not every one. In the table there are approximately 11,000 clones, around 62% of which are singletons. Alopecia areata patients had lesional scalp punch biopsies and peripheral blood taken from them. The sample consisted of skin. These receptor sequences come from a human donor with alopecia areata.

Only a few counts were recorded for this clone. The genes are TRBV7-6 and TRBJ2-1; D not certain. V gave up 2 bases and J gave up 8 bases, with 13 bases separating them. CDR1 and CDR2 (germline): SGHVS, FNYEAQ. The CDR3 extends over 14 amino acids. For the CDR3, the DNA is TGTGCCAGCAGCTTAAGCCCTTTAATCGATGAGCAGTTCTTC. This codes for CASSLSPLIDEQFF.

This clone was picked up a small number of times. CDR3 region: CASSLDGISYEQYF. The CDR3 DNA reads TGTGCCAGCAGCTTAGACGGGATCTCCTACGAGCAGTACTTC. V is TRBV7-9 and J is TRBJ2-7; possibly TRBD2 for D (5 bases). The germline V and J ends were trimmed by 1 base and 0 bases, with 7 bases remaining between them. Germline V gene data show CDR1 as SEHNR and CDR2 as FQNEAQ (reference sequence). The CDR3 is 14 amino acids.